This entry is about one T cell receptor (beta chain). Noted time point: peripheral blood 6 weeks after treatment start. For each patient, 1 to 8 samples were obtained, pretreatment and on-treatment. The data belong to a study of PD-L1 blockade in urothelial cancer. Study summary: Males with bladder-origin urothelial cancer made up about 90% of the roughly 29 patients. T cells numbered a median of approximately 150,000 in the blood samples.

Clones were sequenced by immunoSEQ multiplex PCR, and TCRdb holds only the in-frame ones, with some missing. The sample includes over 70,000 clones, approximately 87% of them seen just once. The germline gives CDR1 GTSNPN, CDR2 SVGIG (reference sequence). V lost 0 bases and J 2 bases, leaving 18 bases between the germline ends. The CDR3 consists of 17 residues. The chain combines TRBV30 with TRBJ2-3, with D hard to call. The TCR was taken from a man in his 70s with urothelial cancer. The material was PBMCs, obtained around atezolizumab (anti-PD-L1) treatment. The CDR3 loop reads CAWSVIADSRATDTQYF. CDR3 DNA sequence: TGTGCCTGGAGTGTAATCGCGGATAGTAGAGCCACAGATACGCAGTATTTT.